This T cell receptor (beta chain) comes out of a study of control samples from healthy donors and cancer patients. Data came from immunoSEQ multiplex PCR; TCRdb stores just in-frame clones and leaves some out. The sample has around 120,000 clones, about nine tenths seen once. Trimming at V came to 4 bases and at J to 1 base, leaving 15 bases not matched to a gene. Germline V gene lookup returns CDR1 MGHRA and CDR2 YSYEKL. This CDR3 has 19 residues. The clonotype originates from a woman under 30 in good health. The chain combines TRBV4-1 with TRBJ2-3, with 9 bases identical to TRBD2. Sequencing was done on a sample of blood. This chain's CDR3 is CASSRPPKRGASRTDTQYF. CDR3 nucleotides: TGCGCCAGCAGCCGGCCCCCTAAGCGGGGGGCTTCCCGCACAGATACGCAGTATTTT.